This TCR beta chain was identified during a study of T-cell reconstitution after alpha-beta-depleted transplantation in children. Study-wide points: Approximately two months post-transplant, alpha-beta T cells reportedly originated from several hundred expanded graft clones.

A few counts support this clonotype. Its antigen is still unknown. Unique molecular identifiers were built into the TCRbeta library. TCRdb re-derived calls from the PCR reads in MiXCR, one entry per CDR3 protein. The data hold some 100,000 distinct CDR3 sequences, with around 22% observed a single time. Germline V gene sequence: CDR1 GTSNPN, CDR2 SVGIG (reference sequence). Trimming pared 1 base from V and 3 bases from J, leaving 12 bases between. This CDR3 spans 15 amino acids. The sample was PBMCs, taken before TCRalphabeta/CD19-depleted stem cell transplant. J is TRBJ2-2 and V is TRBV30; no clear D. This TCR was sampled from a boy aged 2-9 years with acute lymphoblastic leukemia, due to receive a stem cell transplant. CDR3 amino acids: CAWSEAFRHTGELFF. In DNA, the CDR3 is TGTGCCTGGAGTGAGGCATTTAGACACACCGGGGAGCTGTTTTTT.